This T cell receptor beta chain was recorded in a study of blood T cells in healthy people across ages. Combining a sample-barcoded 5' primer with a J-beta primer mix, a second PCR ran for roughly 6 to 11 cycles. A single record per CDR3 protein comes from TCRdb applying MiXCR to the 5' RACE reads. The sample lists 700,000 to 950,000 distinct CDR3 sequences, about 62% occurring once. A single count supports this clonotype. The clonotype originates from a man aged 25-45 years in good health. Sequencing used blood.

The CDR3, as DNA: TGCAGCGGGGGGAGTCTCCTCTACAATGAGCAGTACTTC. The encoded protein is CSGGSLLYNEQYF. The genes are TRBV29-1 and TRBJ2-7; the D call may be TRBD1 or TRBD2 (5 bases each). Germline CDR1 reads SQVTM; CDR2 reads ANQGSEA. The CDR3 length is 13 residues. Trimming stripped 7 bases from V and 7 bases from J, with 20 bases between.